This TCR beta chain derives from a study of T-cell memory formation after mild COVID-19. On this clonotype: Its antigen is unidentified.

Trimming took 4 bases from V and 5 from J, leaving 12 bases between them. This CDR3 has 13 amino acids. CDR1 and CDR2 (germline): SNHLY, FYNNEI. Each CDR3 protein gets one entry after TCRdb re-called the 5' RACE reads with MiXCR. The table includes hundreds of thousands of distinct CDR3 sequences, 16% detected once. Study-wide results and limits: Clones which contracted sat mainly in CM and EM if CD4+, and in EMRA if CD8+. The pre-infection memory compartment contained some responding clones, suggesting cross-reactive memory joined.

Sequencing used PBMCs or a T cell subset sorted from them (not recorded which). The chain joins TRBV2 to TRBJ2-7; the D gene could be TRBD1 or TRBD2 (5 bases each). The sequence was obtained from a man between 18 and 29 years old who had mild COVID-19 (a few samples of this study predate the infection). Cell type and time point are not known. For the CDR3, the DNA is TGTGCCAGCAGTGTAGAGGGGTTGAACGAGCAGTACGTC. Amino acid sequence: CASSVEGLNEQYV.